This is a list of T cell receptor beta chains from one sample in a study of cytomegalovirus exposure and HLA in healthy donors. Measured with immunoSEQ multiplex PCR; TCRdb has only the in-frame clones, and not every one. Of over 150,000 clones in the sample, around 68% were seen once. Sequencing used PBMCs. Receptor source: a man aged 45 to 65 in good health and CMV-seronegative. Each CDR3 is given with its conserved first and last residue. The D gene is left open where the match is weak. Clone size is shown for a subset of rows, as once, few, many or a class of expanded clone.

clone size,V gene,D gene,J gene,CDR3 DNA,CDR3 protein
.,TRBV19,TRBD1,TRBJ1-4,TGTGCCAGTAGTACTCCGGACAGGGGAGGAACTAATGAAAAACTGTTTTTT,CASSTPDRGGTNEKLFF
few,TRBV10-2,TRBD1,TRBJ1-2,TGCGCCAGCAGCCCGACAGGGGGAGATGGCTACACCTTC,CASSPTGGDGYTF
.,TRBV2,TRBD1,TRBJ1-1,TGTGCCAGCAGCTCTCGGGACAGAAACACTGAAGCTTTCTTT,CASSSRDRNTEAFF
.,TRBV5-6,.,TRBJ2-1,TGTGCCAGCAGCTTGGTGCAGGGGCTTGCCAATGAGCAGTTCTTC,CASSLVQGLANEQFF
.,TRBV25-1,TRBD1,TRBJ1-5,TGTGCCAGCAGCCCTGAAGACAGGGGCAGCAATCAGCCCCAGCATTTT,CASSPEDRGSNQPQHF
.,TRBV11-2,.,TRBJ2-5,TGTGCCAGCAGCTTGAGACAGGGCGGGGCGGAGACCCAGTACTTC,CASSLRQGGAETQYF
.,TRBV7-3,.,TRBJ2-3,TGTGCCAGCAGCTCCGTATTTGCAGATACGCAGTATTTT,CASSSVFADTQYF
.,TRBV20-1,.,TRBJ2-1,TGCAGTGCTAGACAGGCCGAGCAGTTCTTC,CSARQAEQFF
.,TRBV5-8,.,TRBJ1-4,TGTGCCAGCAGCCACCGGGCCTCCAGCCTAGCGGGACTGTTTTTT,CASSHRASSLAGLFF
once,TRBV4-1,.,TRBJ1-1,TGCGCCAGCAGCCAAGAGGGCAGGGTGAACACTGAAGCTTTCTTT,CASSQEGRVNTEAFF
.,TRBV7-9,TRBD2,TRBJ2-1,TGTGCCGGCTCCCGGGCCGGGGGGGGACATTACAATGAGCAGTTCTTC,CAGSRAGGGHYNEQFF
.,TRBV25-1,TRBD1,TRBJ1-1,TGTGCCAGCAGTGCCCTTCGGGGACAGAAGACTGAAGCTTTCTTT,CASSALRGQKTEAFF
.,TRBV28,.,TRBJ2-4,TGTGCCAGCAGTTTACCAGGACAGTTAGCCAAAAACATTCAGTACTTC,CASSLPGQLAKNIQYF
.,TRBV29-1,.,TRBJ1-1,TGCAGCGTTGAAATTTTGCGGGGCCGAATGAACACTGAAGCTTTCTTT,CSVEILRGRMNTEAFF
.,TRBV27,TRBD2,TRBJ2-1,TGTGCCAGCAGTTTATCGGGTAGCGGGGGTCCTTATGAGCAGTTCTTC,CASSLSGSGGPYEQFF
.,TRBV4-1,.,TRBJ1-5,TGCGCCAGCAGCCAAGAGTGGCGACTCCTCAATCAGCCCCAGCATTTT,CASSQEWRLLNQPQHF
.,TRBV27,.,TRBJ2-6,TGTGCCAGCAGTCTTAGATTCTCTGGGGCCAACGTCCTGACTTTC,CASSLRFSGANVLTF
.,TRBV11-3,TRBD1,TRBJ2-2,TGTGCCAGCAGCCGAAGGACAGGCGGGACCGGGGAGCTGTTTTTT,CASSRRTGGTGELFF
.,TRBV6-5,TRBD1,TRBJ1-1,TGTGCCAGCAGTTACAACAGGGGGAACACTGAAGCTTTCTTT,CASSYNRGNTEAFF
.,TRBV11-2,TRBD1,TRBJ2-2,TGTGCCAGCAGCTTAGGCATGGGGGCAGGGGGCATCACCGGGGAGCTGTTTTTT,CASSLGMGAGGITGELFF
.,TRBV18,TRBD1,TRBJ1-2,TGTGCCAGCTCGCAGAATACAGGGGCCGCGTCCTATGGCTACACCTTC,CASSQNTGAASYGYTF
.,TRBV5-4,.,TRBJ1-1,TGTGCCAGCAGCTTGGAAGGACAGCGGGGAACTGAAGCTTTCTTT,CASSLEGQRGTEAFF
.,TRBV14,.,TRBJ1-4,TGTGCCAGCAGCCTTACGAGGGGGAGAGGTGAAAAACTGTTTTTT,CASSLTRGRGEKLFF
.,TRBV7-2,TRBD2,TRBJ2-3,TGTGCCAGCAGCTTAGAGGGTCCCACGGGAGGGCAGTATTTT,CASSLEGPTGGQYF
.,TRBV5-1,TRBD1,TRBJ2-3,TGCGCCAGCAGCGACGAAGGGGGCCCCGGAGATACGCAGTATTTT,CASSDEGGPGDTQYF
few,TRBV6-5,.,TRBJ1-1,TGTGCCAGCAGTTACTCTGGCAGCGCCAGTGGTGAAGCTTTCTTT,CASSYSGSASGEAFF
.,TRBV9,.,TRBJ1-3,TGTGCCAGCAGCCCCGCCGGTGATGGAAACACCATATATTTT,CASSPAGDGNTIYF
.,TRBV9,.,TRBJ1-5,TGTGCCAGCAGCGTAGAGGGGCTTAGCAATCAGCCCCAGCATTTT,CASSVEGLSNQPQHF
few,TRBV28,TRBD2,TRBJ2-7,TGTGCCAGCAGTTTTTGGAGCGGGGGGTCGCGAGAGCAGTACTTC,CASSFWSGGSREQYF
.,TRBV15,.,TRBJ2-1,TGTGCCACCAGCAGAGATTTGGCGAGTGCGAGGGCCTATGAGCAGTTCTTC,CATSRDLASARAYEQFF
.,TRBV5-1,TRBD1,TRBJ2-7,TGCGCCAGCAGCTTGGCCTCGGGACAGGGGGCCTACGAGCAGTACTTC,CASSLASGQGAYEQYF
.,TRBV18,.,TRBJ1-2,TGTGCCAGCTCCCCCGGGCAGGGCGAAGCTAACTATGGCTACACCTTC,CASSPGQGEANYGYTF
.,TRBV5-5,TRBD1,TRBJ1-2,TGTGCCAGCAGCCCGGGGACAGGTCATGGCTACACCTTC,CASSPGTGHGYTF
once,TRBV4-3,.,TRBJ1-2,TGCGCCAGCAGCCAGACTGACCTGGGTGGCTACACCTTC,CASSQTDLGGYTF
.,TRBV6-5,.,TRBJ1-1,TGTGCCAGCAGTACTACCGGGGGTGAAGCTTTCTTT,CASSTTGGEAFF
.,TRBV4-1,TRBD2,TRBJ2-1,TGCGCCAGCAGCCTGCGGGGGGCGGGGATGGGGAATGAGCAGTTCTTC,CASSLRGAGMGNEQFF
.,TRBV5-1,TRBD2,TRBJ2-2,TGCGCCAGCAGCTTCATGGCGGGGGGGACGGAGGAGCTGTTTTTT,CASSFMAGGTEELFF
.,TRBV29-1,.,TRBJ1-4,TGCAGCGTTGCGGAGTGGCAGGGGGAAAAACTGTTTTTT,CSVAEWQGEKLFF
.,TRBV2,TRBD1,TRBJ2-3,TGTGCCAGCAGATCCCAGGGGGCGATAAGAGATACGCAGTATTTT,CASRSQGAIRDTQYF